This T cell receptor beta chain was sequenced in a study of blood T cell repertoires in COVID-19. Study-level background: Samples taken during acute and convalescent COVID-19 were collected in the United States, Italy and Spain. Nucleic acid was either cDNA or gDNA, and it came from T cells, B-cell-depleted T cells, or PBMCs.

In the authors' workflow: Reference gene primer amplification gave nucleated cell count estimates. Clones were sequenced by immunoSEQ multiplex PCR, and TCRdb holds only the in-frame ones, with some missing. V and J calls plus clone size are reproduced from that table; the DNA served to infer D and trimming. The data contain tens of thousands of clones, roughly 90% of them singletons. CDR1 is MNHNY, CDR2 SVGAGI, per germline (reference sequence). The CDR3 sequence is 13 residues long. Trimming at V came to 1 base and at J to 7 bases, leaving 1 base not matched to a gene. The sequencing sample was made of peripheral blood. The clonotype comes from a man in his 60s with acute or convalescent COVID-19. The chain couples TRBV6-6 to TRBJ1-2; 9 bases are shared with TRBD1. CDR3 sequence (DNA): TGTGCCAGCAGTTACTTGGACAGGGGTGGCTACACCTTC. Protein product: CASSYLDRGGYTF.